Described below is a single TCR beta chain sequence and its context. This sample stems from a study of blood T cell repertoires in COVID-19. The data were produced by immunoSEQ multiplex PCR, yet TCRdb's version contains in-frame clones alone and is incomplete. The profile shows around 180,000 clones, around three quarters of them singletons. The germline V gene has CDR1 SNHLY and CDR2 FYNNEI. The V segment lost 7 bases and the J segment 4 bases; nucleotides outside the gene matches: 7. The CDR3 totals 14 residues. The sample comprised peripheral blood. The chain employs TRBV2 and TRBJ2-3, with 8 bases that match TRBD2. The sequence was collected from a man aged 70 or older with active or convalescent COVID-19. The CDR3 loop is CASTPGLVADTQYF. The CDR3 nucleotides are TGTGCCAGCACTCCGGGACTAGTAGCAGATACGCAGTATTTT.